Presented here are 16 T cell receptor beta chains from one specimen sequenced in a study of early T cells in non-severe SARS-CoV-2 infection. TCRdb re-derived calls from the 5' RACE reads in MiXCR, one entry per CDR3 protein. The repertoire holds under 85,000 distinct CDR3 sequences, roughly 8.7% seen once, with roughly 6% in the top ten. Sequenced sample: whole blood. These receptors all stem from an adult who was a healthcare worker with PCR-confirmed SARS-CoV-2 infection or an uninfected control (not recorded which).

This clonotype has ten or more counts. This rearrangement joins TRBV20-1 to TRBJ1-6; 7 bases are shared with TRBD1. In germline, CDR1 is DFQATT, CDR2 SNEGSKA (reference sequence). After removal of 1 base from V and 8 bases from J, the junction contained 8 bases not matched to a gene. The CDR3 is made up of 15 amino acids. CDR3 residues: CSARVSDREDSPLHF. The DNA for the CDR3 is TGCAGTGCTAGAGTTTCAGACAGGGAAGATTCACCCCTCCACTTT.

This clonotype appeared a few times. This chain links TRBV27 with TRBJ2-1; 8 nucleotides line up with TRBD1. The CDR3 loop spans 15 amino acids. The germline gives CDR1 MNHEY, CDR2 SMNVEV (reference sequence). V shed 3 bases, J shed 7 bases, and the junction held 8 bases outside the gene matches. The CDR3 sequence: CASSFILGQENEQFF. The CDR3 DNA reads TGTGCCAGCAGTTTTATCCTGGGACAGGAAAATGAGCAGTTCTTC.

This clonotype came up many times. This CDR3 reads CASSNLAGSSTDTQYF. As DNA, the CDR3 is TGTGCCAGCAGCAACTTAGCGGGTAGTAGCACAGATACGCAGTATTTT. The chain links TRBV7-6 to TRBJ2-3, with TRBD2 matching 7 bases. The CDR3 covers 16 residues. Looked up from germline, CDR1 is SGHVS and CDR2 is FNYEAQ. Trimming cost V 5 bases and J 0 bases; bases outside gene matches: 8.

This clonotype was observed many times. The rearrangement joins TRBV4-2 to TRBJ2-2; 14 bases agree with TRBD2. J was trimmed by 4 bases and V by 4 bases; bases with no gene match: 5. Germline CDR1 reads LGHNA; CDR2 reads YNFKEQ. This CDR3 has 17 amino acids. In nucleotides, the CDR3 is TGTGCCAGCAGCCGTGAGACTAGCGGGAGGGGCACCGGGGAGCTGTTTTTT. This codes for CASSRETSGRGTGELFF.

The genes are TRBV7-2 and TRBJ2-2; D not resolved. Trimming took off 5 bases at V and 7 bases at J, with 11 bases between the two ends. Germline V gene sequence: CDR1 SGHTA, CDR2 FQGNSA. The CDR3 is 13 residues long. DNA of the CDR3: TGTGCCAGCAGCCCAAGAGTGGACGGGGAGCTGTTTTTT. Translated: CASSPRVDGELFF.

This clonotype came up many times. The J gene is TRBJ1-1, the V gene TRBV7-9, with 7 nucleotides matching TRBD1. The CDR3 runs 15 residues. Germline values: CDR1 SEHNR, CDR2 FQNEAQ (reference sequence). V lost 2 bases, J lost 12 bases, and 15 bases stayed unmatched. CDR3 sequence: CASSLTEVGYRGTFF. In DNA form, the CDR3 reads TGTGCCAGCAGCTTAACAGAAGTTGGTTACAGGGGCACTTTCTTT.

This clonotype has a handful of counts. This chain links TRBV29-1 with TRBJ2-5, with D maybe TRBD2 (5 bases). In germline, CDR1 is SQVTM, CDR2 ANQGSEA. V was cut by 0 bases and J by 5 bases, with 10 bases left in between. This CDR3 region has 13 residues. The CDR3 bases are TGCAGCGTTGAAGACCGGGGAACGGAGACCCAGTACTTC. Residues: CSVEDRGTETQYF. Looking up the rest from reference TRBV29-1 and TRBJ2-5 gives the full variable domain: SAVISQKPSRDICQRGTSLTIQCQVDSQVTMMFWYRQQPGQSLTLIATANQGSEATYESGFVIDKFPISRPNLTFSTLTVSNMSPEDSSIYLCSVEDRGTETQYFGPGTRLLVL.

This chain links TRBV6-5 with TRBJ2-7; 10 bases fit TRBD2. CDR3 length: 15 residues. CDR1 and CDR2 (germline): MNHEY, SVGAGI. J lost 4 bases, V lost 4 bases, and 7 bases had no gene match. CDR3 nucleotide sequence: TGTGCCAGCAGTTTCTTAGCGGGGGGATCATACGAGCAGTACTTC. As protein: CASSFLAGGSYEQYF.

This clonotype was picked up many times. The chain employs TRBV7-2 and TRBJ2-3; tentatively, D is TRBD2 (5 bases). The V end lost 2 bases, the J end lost 0 bases, and 9 bases lay between the germline ends. Germline loops: CDR1 SGHTA, CDR2 FQGNSA. The CDR3 covers 15 residues. CDR3 in amino acids: CASSLTGISTDTQYF. The CDR3 coding sequence is TGTGCCAGCAGCTTAACGGGGATAAGCACAGATACGCAGTATTTT.

This clonotype was counted at least ten times. This chain links TRBV3-1 with TRBJ1-1; D is ambiguous. Per the germline V gene, CDR1 is LGHDT and CDR2 is YNNKEL (reference sequence). Trimming left V 0 bases short and J 10 bases short, with 12 bases between. The CDR3 is 13 residues long. The CDR3 region has the DNA TGTGCCAGCAGCCAAGAATTAAGGAGCGTAGCTTTCTTT. It translates to CASSQELRSVAFF.

This clonotype was counted between two and nine times. V is TRBV29-1 and J is TRBJ1-2; TRBD1 matches at 7 bases. The CDR3 has 13 amino acids. Germline-derived CDR1 and CDR2 are SQVTM and ANQGSEA. J gave up 5 bases and V 5 bases, and 8 bases lay outside the gene matches. CDR3 protein: CSVTGTARYGYTF. The CDR3, as DNA: TGCAGCGTTACCGGGACAGCTCGTTATGGCTACACCTTC.

This clonotype showed up many times. The J gene is TRBJ2-1, the V gene TRBV4-1, with TRBD2 matching over 7 bases. The J segment lost 6 bases and the V segment lost 5 bases, leaving 10 bases of the junction unmatched. The CDR3 consists of 15 residues. Germline V CDR1 and CDR2: MGHRA, YSYEKL. CDR3 sequence reads: CASSSRDYGFNEQFF. The CDR3 coding sequence is TGCGCCAGCAGCTCCCGGGACTATGGTTTCAATGAGCAGTTCTTC.

This clonotype was seen at least ten times. This chain joins TRBV6-2 or TRBV6-3 and TRBJ1-3; 7 bases fit TRBD1. Germline V gene lookup returns CDR1 MNHEY and CDR2 SVGEGT. This CDR3 has 14 residues. Losses at the gene ends were 5 bases for V and 2 bases for J; bases not matched to a gene: 3. In DNA, the CDR3 is TGTGCCAGCAGTACAGGGGAAACTGGAAACACCATATATTTT. It yields the protein CASSTGETGNTIYF.

This clonotype has a count of ten or more. The chain joins TRBV29-1 to TRBJ1-2; perhaps TRBD1 as D (6 bases). CDR1 SQVTM and CDR2 ANQGSEA come from the germline V gene. The CDR3 spans 12 residues. Trimming took 4 bases from V and 3 from J, leaving 9 bases between them. Here the CDR3 DNA reads TGCAGCGTTGTGGACAGCTACTATGGCTACACCTTC. It encodes CSVVDSYYGYTF.

This clonotype has at least ten counts. J is TRBJ1-2 and V is TRBV18, with 7 bases lining up with TRBD1. Germline CDR1 reads KGHSH; CDR2 reads LQKENI. The CDR3 extends over 14 amino acids. Unmatched junction bases numbered 7, after V lost 3 bases and J lost 6 bases. The CDR3 is CASSPGAGTDGYTF. CDR3 nucleotides: TGTGCCAGCTCACCGGGAGCCGGGACAGATGGCTACACCTTC.

The V call is TRBV15, the J call TRBJ1-2, with 9 bases lining up with TRBD1. The V gene's germline CDR1 is LNHNV and CDR2 YYDKDF (reference sequence). The CDR3 is 14 amino acids. V was clipped by 1 base and J by 4 bases; unmatched bases: 1. CDR3 coding DNA: TGTGCCACCAGCAGAGCGGGACAGGGCTATGGCTACACCTTC. It yields the protein CATSRAGQGYGYTF.